This is a list of T cell receptor beta chains from one sample in a study of blood T cell repertoires in COVID-19. Sequenced by immunoSEQ multiplex PCR; TCRdb stores in-frame clones only, minus some. This sample carries over 95,000 clones, about 80% of them seen once, and the ten largest clones take roughly 8.1%. Sequenced sample: peripheral blood. The receptors were sampled from a middle-aged woman with acute or convalescent COVID-19. Both conserved end residues are part of each CDR3. The D gene is left open where the match is weak. The listing skips clone size in some rows; elsewhere it reads once, few, many or a size class.

J gene	D gene	CDR3 length	V gene	clone size	CDR3 DNA	CDR3 protein
TRBJ2-5	-	17	TRBV11-2	-	TGTGCCAGCAGCTTCCTCCAGGGGGGTGGGGTCGAAGAGACCCAGTACTTC	CASSFLQGGGVEETQYF
TRBJ1-2	TRBD1	14	TRBV18	-	TGTGCCAGCTCACCACGACAGGGCGGCTATGGCTACACCTTC	CASSPRQGGYGYTF
TRBJ1-6	-	15	TRBV21-1	-	TGTGCCAGCAGCAACTTATCATGGGGGGATTCACCCCTCCACTTT	CASSNLSWGDSPLHF
TRBJ1-5	-	12	TRBV27	-	TGTGCCAGCAGGACAGCGGGTAGGCCCCAGCATTTT	CASRTAGRPQHF
TRBJ1-2	-	14	TRBV3-1/TRBV3-2	-	TGTGCCAGCAGCTCCGGACAGTGGGTTTATGGCTACACCTTC	CASSSGQWVYGYTF
TRBJ2-1	-	13	TRBV11-2	-	TGTGCCAGCAGCTTATCCCACTACAATGAGCAGTTCTTC	CASSLSHYNEQFF
TRBJ2-2	TRBD1	15	TRBV5-1	-	TGCGCCAGCCAGTGGACAGGTGGGAACACCGGGGAGCTGTTTTTT	CASQWTGGNTGELFF
TRBJ2-7	-	11	TRBV6-5	-	TGTGCCAGCAGTTACCTTGACGAGCAGTACTTC	CASSYLDEQYF
TRBJ1-1	-	14	TRBV3-1/TRBV3-2	-	TGTGCCAGCAGCCTAAGGACAGTGAACACTGAAGCTTTCTTT	CASSLRTVNTEAFF
TRBJ2-5	TRBD2	14	TRBV25-1	-	TGTGCCACCAGTCGGGCGGGGGGACAAGAGACCCAGTACTTC	CATSRAGGQETQYF
TRBJ1-1	TRBD1	15	TRBV9	-	TGTGCCAGCAGCGTAGAGGCAGGGGGGAACACTGAAGCTTTCTTT	CASSVEAGGNTEAFF
TRBJ1-5	-	14	TRBV28	-	TGTGCCAGCAGTTTATACGGTCCCGGGCAGCCCCAGCATTTT	CASSLYGPGQPQHF
TRBJ2-2	-	17	TRBV23-1	-	TGCGCCAGCAGTCAATCGAAGGGGCAGCTGAACACCGGGGAGCTGTTTTTT	CASSQSKGQLNTGELFF
TRBJ2-7	TRBD2	13	TRBV5-1	-	TGCGCCAGCAGCTTGGAGGGACTAGAAGTGCAGTACTTC	CASSLEGLEVQYF
TRBJ2-7	-	13	TRBV19	few	TGTGCCAGTAGTCCTGACAGATCCTACGAGCAGTACTTC	CASSPDRSYEQYF
TRBJ1-2	-	17	TRBV5-6	-	TGTGCCAGCAGCTTGAAATCCCCCGGCGGTCCTAGATATGGCTACACCTTC	CASSLKSPGGPRYGYTF
TRBJ2-3	-	17	TRBV2	-	TGTGCCAGCAGTGATGGTTATGGGTCGGGTTGGGGTCAGGGGCAGTATTTT	CASSDGYGSGWGQGQYF
TRBJ2-1	TRBD2	16	TRBV9	-	TGTGCCAGCAGCGTAGCTATAGCGGGGGCCGGGGGTGAGCAGTTCTTC	CASSVAIAGAGGEQFF
TRBJ1-4	-	14	TRBV6-5	-	TGTGCCAGCAGCACGAGTCATCCTAATGAAAAACTGTTTTTT	CASSTSHPNEKLFF
TRBJ2-2	TRBD2	16	TRBV11-2	-	TGTGCCAGCAGCATCTTGGGACTAGCGCAGTCCGGGGAGCTGTTTTTT	CASSILGLAQSGELFF
TRBJ1-2	TRBD1	11	TRBV2	-	TGTGCCAGCAAGGGGGCCGATGGCTACACCTTC	CASKGADGYTF
TRBJ1-5	TRBD1	15	TRBV7-2	-	TGTGCCAGCAGCTTAGCCGGACAGGGAAATCAGCCCCAGCATTTT	CASSLAGQGNQPQHF
TRBJ2-7	-	16	TRBV27	few	TGTGCCAGCAGTTGGATGGTGGCGGGGGCTGATAGAATGCAGTACTTC	CASSWMVAGADRMQYF
TRBJ2-7	-	14	TRBV11-2	-	TGTGCCAGCAGCTTAGGCCCCACAGGGAACGAGCAGTACTTC	CASSLGPTGNEQYF
TRBJ2-7	-	15	TRBV5-6	few	TGTGCCAGCAGCTATTTGCCGCGGACATCCTACGAGCAGTACTTC	CASSYLPRTSYEQYF
TRBJ2-1	-	15	TRBV7-7	-	TGTGCCAGCAGCCTCGGGCCTCCGGGGCGGGGTGAGCAGTTCTTC	CASSLGPPGRGEQFF
TRBJ2-1	TRBD2	15	TRBV7-9	-	TGTGCCAGCAGCATAAGACTAGCGGGGGACAATGAGCAGTTCTTC	CASSIRLAGDNEQFF
TRBJ1-6	-	14	TRBV7-9	once	TGTGCCAGCAGCTTATCTTACAGAAATTCACCCCTCCACTTT	CASSLSYRNSPLHF
TRBJ1-4	-	13	TRBV18	-	TGTGCCAGCTCCAACCAAGGGGAAGAAAAACTGTTTTTT	CASSNQGEEKLFF
TRBJ1-1	-	15	TRBV6-5	-	TGTGCCAGCAGTTACTCGGCTGATTTGAACACTGAAGCTTTCTTT	CASSYSADLNTEAFF
TRBJ2-7	TRBD2	15	TRBV6-6	-	TGTGCCAGCAGTTACTCAGGTAGCGGGGCCCACGAGCAGTACTTC	CASSYSGSGAHEQYF
TRBJ1-1	-	14	TRBV7-9	-	TGTGCCAGCACCTCGAATACGGGGAACACTGAAGCTTTCTTT	CASTSNTGNTEAFF
TRBJ2-7	-	15	TRBV6-5	few	TGTGCCAGCAGTTACTCGGACCGGGGGAACTACGAGCAGTACTTC	CASSYSDRGNYEQYF
TRBJ2-4	-	14	TRBV7-2	-	TGTGCCAGCAGCCCCCTATGGTCCAAAAACATTCAGTACTTC	CASSPLWSKNIQYF
TRBJ1-2	TRBD1	13	TRBV27	-	TGTGCCAGCAAGGGCCCGGGACAGGGAAACTACACCTTC	CASKGPGQGNYTF
TRBJ2-5	TRBD2	14	TRBV5-1	-	TGCGCCAGCAGCTTGGATCGGGGGAGGGTGACCCAGTACTTC	CASSLDRGRVTQYF
TRBJ1-3	-	13	TRBV29-1	-	TGCAGCGTTGTACAGGGAGCTGGAAACACCATATATTTT	CSVVQGAGNTIYF
TRBJ1-2	TRBD1	17	TRBV11-2	-	TGTGCCAGCAGCTTAGGGAGTATCGGCAGGGGGAGTTATGGCTACACCTTC	CASSLGSIGRGSYGYTF
TRBJ2-7	TRBD2	14	TRBV18	-	TGTGCCAGCTCACGCTCGGGGGGGACCTACGAGCAGTACTTC	CASSRSGGTYEQYF
TRBJ2-1	TRBD1	16	TRBV5-6	-	TGTGCCAGCAGCCCGGACAGGGGGAGCTCCTACAATGAGCAGTTCTTC	CASSPDRGSSYNEQFF
TRBJ1-4	-	13	TRBV19	-	TGTGCCAGTGAGGACAGATTTAATGAAAAACTGTTTTTT	CASEDRFNEKLFF
TRBJ2-3	-	12	TRBV11-2	-	TGTGCCAGCAGCCCAACAATTGATACGCAGTATTTT	CASSPTIDTQYF